This record concerns one T cell receptor beta chain sequence. Trimming removed 5 bases from V and 2 bases from J; junction bases left unmatched: 8. There are 16 residues in the CDR3. CDR1 is MGHRA, CDR2 YSYEKL, per germline. The source of the sample is a study of technical replicates of blood from a handful of donors. Using immunoSEQ multiplex PCR, the repertoire was profiled, and TCRdb retains in-frame clones only, with some absent. The table lists tens of thousands of clones, 93% of them singletons. Sequenced: T cells isolated from PBMCs. V usage is TRBV4-1 and J usage is TRBJ2-3; TRBD1 matches at 9 bases. The TCR sequence derives from a human donor in good health. The CDR3 loop is CASSSRDRVPTDTQYF. DNA for the CDR3: TGCGCCAGCAGCTCCCGGGACAGGGTGCCCACAGATACGCAGTATTTT.